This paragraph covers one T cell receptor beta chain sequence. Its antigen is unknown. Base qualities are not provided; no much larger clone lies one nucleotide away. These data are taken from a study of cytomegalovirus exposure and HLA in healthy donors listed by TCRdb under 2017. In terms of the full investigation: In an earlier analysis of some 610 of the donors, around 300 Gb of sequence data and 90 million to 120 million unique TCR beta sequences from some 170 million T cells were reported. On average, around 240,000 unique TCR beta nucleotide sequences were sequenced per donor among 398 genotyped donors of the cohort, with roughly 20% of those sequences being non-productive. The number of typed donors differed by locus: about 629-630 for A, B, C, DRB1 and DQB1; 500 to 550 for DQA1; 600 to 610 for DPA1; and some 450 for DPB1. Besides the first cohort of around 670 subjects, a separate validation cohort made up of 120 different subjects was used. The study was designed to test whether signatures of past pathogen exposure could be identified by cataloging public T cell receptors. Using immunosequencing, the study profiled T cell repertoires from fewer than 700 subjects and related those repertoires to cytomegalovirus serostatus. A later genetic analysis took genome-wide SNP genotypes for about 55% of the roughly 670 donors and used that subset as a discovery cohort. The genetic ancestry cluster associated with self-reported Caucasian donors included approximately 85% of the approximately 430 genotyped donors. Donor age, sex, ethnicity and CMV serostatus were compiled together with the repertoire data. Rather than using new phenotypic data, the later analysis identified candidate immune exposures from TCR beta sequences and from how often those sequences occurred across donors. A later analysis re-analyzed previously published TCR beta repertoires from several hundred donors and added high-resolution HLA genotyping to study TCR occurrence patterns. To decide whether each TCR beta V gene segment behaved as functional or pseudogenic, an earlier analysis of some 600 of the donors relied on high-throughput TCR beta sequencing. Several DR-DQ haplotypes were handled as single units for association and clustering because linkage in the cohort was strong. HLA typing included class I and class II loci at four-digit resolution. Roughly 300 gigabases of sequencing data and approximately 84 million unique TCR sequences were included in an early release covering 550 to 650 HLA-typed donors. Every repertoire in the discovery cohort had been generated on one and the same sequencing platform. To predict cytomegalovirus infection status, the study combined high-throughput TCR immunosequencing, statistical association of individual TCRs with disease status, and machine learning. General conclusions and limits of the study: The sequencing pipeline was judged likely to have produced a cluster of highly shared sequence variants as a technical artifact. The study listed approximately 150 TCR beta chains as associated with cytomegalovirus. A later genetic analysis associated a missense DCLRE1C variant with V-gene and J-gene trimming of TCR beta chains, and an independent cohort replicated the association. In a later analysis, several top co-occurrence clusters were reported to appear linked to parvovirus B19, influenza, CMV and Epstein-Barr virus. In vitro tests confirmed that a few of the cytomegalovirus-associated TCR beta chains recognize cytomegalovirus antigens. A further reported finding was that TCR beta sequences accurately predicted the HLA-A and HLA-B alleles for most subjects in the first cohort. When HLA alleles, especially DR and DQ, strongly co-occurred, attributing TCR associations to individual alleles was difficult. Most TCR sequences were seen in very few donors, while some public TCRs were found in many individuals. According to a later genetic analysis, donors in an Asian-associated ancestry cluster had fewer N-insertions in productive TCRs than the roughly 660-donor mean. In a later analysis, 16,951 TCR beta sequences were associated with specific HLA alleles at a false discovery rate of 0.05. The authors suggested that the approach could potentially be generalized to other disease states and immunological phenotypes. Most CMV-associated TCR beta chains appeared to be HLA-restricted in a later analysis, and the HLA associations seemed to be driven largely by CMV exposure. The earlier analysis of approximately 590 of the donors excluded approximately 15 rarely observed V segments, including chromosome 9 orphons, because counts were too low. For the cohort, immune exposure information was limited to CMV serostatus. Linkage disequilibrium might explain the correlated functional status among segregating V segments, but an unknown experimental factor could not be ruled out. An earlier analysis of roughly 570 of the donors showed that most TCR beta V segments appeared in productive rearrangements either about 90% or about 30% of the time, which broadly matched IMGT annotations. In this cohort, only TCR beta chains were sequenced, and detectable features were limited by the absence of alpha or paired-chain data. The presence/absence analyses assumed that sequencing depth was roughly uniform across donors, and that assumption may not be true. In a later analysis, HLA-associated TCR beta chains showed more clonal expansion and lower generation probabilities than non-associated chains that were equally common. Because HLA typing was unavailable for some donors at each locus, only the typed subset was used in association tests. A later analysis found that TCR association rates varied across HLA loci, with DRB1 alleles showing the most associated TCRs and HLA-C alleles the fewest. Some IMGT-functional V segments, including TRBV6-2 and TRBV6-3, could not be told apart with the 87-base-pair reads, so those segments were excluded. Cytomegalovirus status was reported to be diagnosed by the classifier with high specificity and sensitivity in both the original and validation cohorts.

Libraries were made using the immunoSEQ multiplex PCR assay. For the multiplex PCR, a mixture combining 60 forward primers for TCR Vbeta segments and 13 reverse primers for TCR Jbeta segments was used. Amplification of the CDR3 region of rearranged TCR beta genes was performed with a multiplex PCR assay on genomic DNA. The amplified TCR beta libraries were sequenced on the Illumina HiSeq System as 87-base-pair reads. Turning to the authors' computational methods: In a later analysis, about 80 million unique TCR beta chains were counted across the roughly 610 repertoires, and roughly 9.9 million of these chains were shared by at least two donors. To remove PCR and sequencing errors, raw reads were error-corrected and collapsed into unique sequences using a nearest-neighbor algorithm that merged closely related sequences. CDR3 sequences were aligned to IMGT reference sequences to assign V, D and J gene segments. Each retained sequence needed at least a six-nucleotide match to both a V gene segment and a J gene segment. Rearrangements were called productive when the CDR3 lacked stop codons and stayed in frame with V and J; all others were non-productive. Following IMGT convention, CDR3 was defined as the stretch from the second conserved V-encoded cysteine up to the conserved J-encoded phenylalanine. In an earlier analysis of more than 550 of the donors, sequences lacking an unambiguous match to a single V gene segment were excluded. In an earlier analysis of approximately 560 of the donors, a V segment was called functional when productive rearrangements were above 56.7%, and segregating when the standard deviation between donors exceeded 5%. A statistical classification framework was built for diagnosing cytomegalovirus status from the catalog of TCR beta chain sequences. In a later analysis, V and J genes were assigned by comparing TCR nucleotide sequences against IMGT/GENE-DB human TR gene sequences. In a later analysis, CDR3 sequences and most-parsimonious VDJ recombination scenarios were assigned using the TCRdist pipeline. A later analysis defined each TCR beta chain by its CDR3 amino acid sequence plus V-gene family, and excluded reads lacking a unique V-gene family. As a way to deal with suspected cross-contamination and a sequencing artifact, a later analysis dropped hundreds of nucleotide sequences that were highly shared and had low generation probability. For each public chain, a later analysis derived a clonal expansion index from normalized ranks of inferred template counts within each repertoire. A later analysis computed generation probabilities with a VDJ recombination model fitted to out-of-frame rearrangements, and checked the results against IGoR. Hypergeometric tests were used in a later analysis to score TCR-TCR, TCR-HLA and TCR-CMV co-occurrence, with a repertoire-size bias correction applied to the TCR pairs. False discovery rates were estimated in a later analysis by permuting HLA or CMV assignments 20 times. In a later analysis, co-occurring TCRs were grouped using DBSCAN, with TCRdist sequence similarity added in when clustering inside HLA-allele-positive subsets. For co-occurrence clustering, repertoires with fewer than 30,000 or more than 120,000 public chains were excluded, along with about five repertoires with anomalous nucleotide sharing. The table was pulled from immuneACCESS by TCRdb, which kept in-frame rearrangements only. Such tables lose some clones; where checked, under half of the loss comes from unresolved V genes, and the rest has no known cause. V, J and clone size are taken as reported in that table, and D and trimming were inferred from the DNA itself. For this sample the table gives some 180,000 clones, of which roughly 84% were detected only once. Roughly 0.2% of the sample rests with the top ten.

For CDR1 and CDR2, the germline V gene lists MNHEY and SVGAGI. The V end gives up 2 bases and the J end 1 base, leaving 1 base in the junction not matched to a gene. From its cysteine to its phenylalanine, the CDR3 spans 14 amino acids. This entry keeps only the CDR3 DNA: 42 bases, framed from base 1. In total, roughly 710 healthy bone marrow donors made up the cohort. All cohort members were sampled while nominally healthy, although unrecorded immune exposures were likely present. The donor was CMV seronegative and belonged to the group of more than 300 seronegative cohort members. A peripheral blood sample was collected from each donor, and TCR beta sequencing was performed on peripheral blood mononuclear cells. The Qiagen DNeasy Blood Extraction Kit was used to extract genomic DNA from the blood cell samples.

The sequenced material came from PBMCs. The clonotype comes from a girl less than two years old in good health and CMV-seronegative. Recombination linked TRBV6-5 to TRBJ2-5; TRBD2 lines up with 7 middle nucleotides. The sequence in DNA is TGTGCCAGCAGTTACAGACTAGCCCAAGAGACCCAGTACTTC. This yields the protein CASSYRLAQETQYF.